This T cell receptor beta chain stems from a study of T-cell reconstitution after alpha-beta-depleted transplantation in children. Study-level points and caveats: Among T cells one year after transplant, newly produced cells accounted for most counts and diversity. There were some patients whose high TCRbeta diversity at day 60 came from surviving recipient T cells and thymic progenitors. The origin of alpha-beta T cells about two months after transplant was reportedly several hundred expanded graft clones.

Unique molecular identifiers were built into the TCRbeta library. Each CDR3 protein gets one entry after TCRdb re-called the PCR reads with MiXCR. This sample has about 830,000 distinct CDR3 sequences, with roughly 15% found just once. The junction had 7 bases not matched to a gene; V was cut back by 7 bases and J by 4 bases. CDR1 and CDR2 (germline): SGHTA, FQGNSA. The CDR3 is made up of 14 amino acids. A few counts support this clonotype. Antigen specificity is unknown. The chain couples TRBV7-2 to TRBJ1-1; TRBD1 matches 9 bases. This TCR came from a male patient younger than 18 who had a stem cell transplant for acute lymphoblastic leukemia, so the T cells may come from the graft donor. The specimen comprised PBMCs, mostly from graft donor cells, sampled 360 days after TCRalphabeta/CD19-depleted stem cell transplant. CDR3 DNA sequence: TGTGCCAGCACCCAAGGGACAGGGCGCACTGAAGCTTTCTTT. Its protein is CASTQGTGRTEAFF.